This T cell receptor (beta chain) was obtained from a study of T cells after yellow fever vaccination. Study summary: For low cell numbers, libraries were made with SMART-Seq v4 Ultra Low Input.

Study observations and caveats: In FACS-sorted repertoires, abundant clonotypes from the bulk population could appear as contaminants. Post-booster repertoires again held most primary-vaccination clones (around 95% CD4, approximately 90% CD8).

In the case of this clonotype: Its antigen is not identified.

Trimming cost V 2 bases and J 3 bases, with 22 bases left between them. Germline values: CDR1 MGHRA, CDR2 YSYEKL. CDR3 length: 18 residues. 5'RACE template switching produced TCR cDNA carrying a universal primer site and UMIs. TCRdb re-analysed the 5' RACE reads in MiXCR, keeping a single row per CDR3 protein. The sample holds about 340,000 distinct CDR3 sequences; around 12% are singletons and the top ten take 3.2%. The chain combines TRBV4-1 with TRBJ2-5; the D is unclear. This material consisted of CD4+ T cells sorted from PBMCs, taken 15 days after the yellow fever booster vaccination. This sequence was found in a man aged 18 to 35 who received the YFV17D yellow fever vaccine. The DNA of the CDR3 is TGCGCCAGCAGCCAAAGCAATACGGTAGTACGGATGGAAGAGACCCAGTACTTC. Amino acid sequence: CASSQSNTVVRMEETQYF.